Presented here are 10 T cell receptor beta chains from one specimen sequenced in a study of cytomegalovirus exposure and HLA in healthy donors. Vbeta (60) and Jbeta (13) primers were used in the PCR. Method: immunoSEQ multiplex PCR; TCRdb's copy keeps in-frame clones and lacks some. Of 100,000 to 150,000 clones listed, about three quarters are singletons. The sample was PBMCs. The origin of the receptors is a man between 50 and 59 years old in good health and CMV-seronegative.

The J gene is TRBJ2-5, the V gene TRBV6-1; a weak D match, TRBD2 (5 bases). CDR1 is MNHNS, CDR2 SASEGT, per germline. V lost 6 bases and J lost 5, with 13 bases in between. The CDR3 has 13 residues. CDR3 sequence reads: CASRATRGETQYF. For the CDR3, the DNA is TGTGCCAGCAGAGCGACACGAGGGGAGACCCAGTACTTC.

V is TRBV15 and J is TRBJ2-3; D may be TRBD1 (6 bases). The V and J ends lost 3 bases and 2 bases respectively, with 12 bases between them. Germline CDR1 and CDR2: LNHNV and YYDKDF (reference sequence). This CDR3 has 15 residues. DNA of the CDR3: TGTGCCACCAGCAGGGGTCAGGGGATCACAGATACGCAGTATTTT. Translation: CATSRGQGITDTQYF.

This clone was seen only once. The chain combines TRBV19 with TRBJ1-5, with TRBD1 as a possible D gene (5 bases). V lost 4 bases, J lost 3 bases, and 13 bases lay in between. From germline, CDR1 is LNHDA and CDR2 SQIVND (reference sequence). The CDR3 extends over 15 amino acids. This CDR3 is CASSSDRIPNQPQHF. CDR3 DNA: TGTGCCAGTAGTAGTGACAGAATTCCCAATCAGCCCCAGCATTTT.

This clone was seen a handful of times. J is TRBJ2-2 and V is TRBV6-6; 9 bases are shared with TRBD1. From germline, CDR1 is MNHNY and CDR2 SVGAGI (reference sequence). The CDR3 is 15 residues long. The trim removed 5 bases at V and 5 bases at J, leaving 6 bases unmatched. The CDR3 sequence: CASSRTGGITGELFF. The CDR3 region has the DNA TGTGCCAGCAGTCGTACAGGGGGCATAACCGGGGAGCTGTTTTTT.

J is TRBJ2-5 and V is TRBV5-4; 8 nucleotides agree with TRBD2. The germline CDR1 and CDR2 sequences are SGHNT and YYREEE (reference sequence). The J segment lost 5 bases and the V segment lost 6 bases, leaving 12 bases of the junction unmatched. The CDR3 totals 15 residues. Written as DNA, the CDR3 is TGTGCCAGCAACCCCGGGGGGGACCCCAAGGAGACCCAGTACTTC. Amino acid sequence: CASNPGGDPKETQYF.

The chain links TRBV13 to TRBJ2-1; 8 positions match TRBD2. CDR1 PRHDT and CDR2 FYEKMQ come from the germline V gene (reference sequence). V shed 5 bases, J shed 9 bases, and the junction held 6 bases outside the gene matches. There are 13 residues in the CDR3. Here the CDR3 reads CASSPGGAGEQFF. The CDR3 region has the DNA TGTGCCAGCAGCCCCGGGGGGGCCGGTGAGCAGTTCTTC.

Only a few counts were recorded for this clone. The J gene is TRBJ1-2, the V gene TRBV30; 7 nucleotides align to TRBD1. From germline, CDR1 is GTSNPN and CDR2 SVGIG (reference sequence). The CDR3 spans 13 residues. J gave up 5 bases and V 4 bases, and 7 bases lay outside the gene matches. The CDR3 spells CAWTPGGLYGYTF. CDR3 nucleotides: TGTGCCTGGACGCCAGGGGGTTTGTATGGCTACACCTTC.

The V gene is TRBV5-1, the J gene TRBJ2-4, with TRBD1 matching over 10 bases. The germline gives CDR1 SGHRS, CDR2 YFSETQ. This CDR3 comprises 17 residues. Losses at the gene ends were 0 bases for V and 6 bases for J; bases not matched to a gene: 9. CDR3 region: CASSLVTGGISGNIQYF. As DNA, the CDR3 is TGCGCCAGCAGCTTGGTGACAGGGGGCATAAGTGGAAACATTCAGTACTTC.

V and J are TRBV2 and TRBJ2-5, with TRBD2 as a possible D gene (6 bases). Germline assignment: CDR1 SNHLY and CDR2 FYNNEI. Trimming removed 8 bases at V and 0 bases at J, with 7 bases between. The CDR3 length is 12 residues. Written as DNA, the CDR3 is TGTGCCAGCGGGGGGTACCAAGAGACCCAGTACTTC. Protein product: CASGGYQETQYF.

The J gene is TRBJ2-7, the V gene TRBV29-1; TRBD2 is a possible D gene (5 bases). V lost 7 bases and J lost 5, with 18 bases in between. The CDR3 extends over 13 amino acids. CDR1 is SQVTM and CDR2 is ANQGSEA in the germline V gene. CDR3 nucleotides: TGCAGCGCGGACGGAGGTCAGTCCCACGAGCAGTACTTC. The encoded protein is CSADGGQSHEQYF.